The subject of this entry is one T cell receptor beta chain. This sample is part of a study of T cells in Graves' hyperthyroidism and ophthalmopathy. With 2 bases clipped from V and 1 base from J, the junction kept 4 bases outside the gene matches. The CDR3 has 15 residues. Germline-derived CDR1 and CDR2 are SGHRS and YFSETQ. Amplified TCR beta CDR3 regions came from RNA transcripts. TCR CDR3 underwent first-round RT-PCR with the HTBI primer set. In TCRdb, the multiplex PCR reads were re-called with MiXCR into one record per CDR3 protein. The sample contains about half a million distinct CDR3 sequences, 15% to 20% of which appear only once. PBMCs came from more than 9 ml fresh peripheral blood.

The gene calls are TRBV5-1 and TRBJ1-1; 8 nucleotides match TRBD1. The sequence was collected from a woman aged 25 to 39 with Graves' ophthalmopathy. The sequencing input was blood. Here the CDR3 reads CASSFSGQGNTEAFF. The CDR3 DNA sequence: TGCGCCAGCAGCTTCTCTGGACAGGGGAACACTGAAGCTTTCTTT.